This T cell receptor beta chain was sequenced in a study of neurological immune-mediated disorders (dated by TCRdb to the late 2010s). About the study as a whole: Among the roughly 35 multiple sclerosis patients, approximately 30 had relapsing-remitting MS and 3 had secondary progressive MS. The study compared peripheral blood TCR-beta repertoires of HTLV-I-associated myelopathy (HAM/TSP) patients, multiple sclerosis patients and healthy controls using UMI-based sequencing. Longitudinal samples, technical triplicates and paired sorted CD4+ and CD8+ T-cell subsets, alongside PBMC samples, were included among the approximately 100 TCR-beta libraries. The cohort was made up of 68 subjects, consisting of about 15 HAM/TSP patients, about 34 multiple sclerosis patients and 20 healthy controls.

According to the germline V gene (reference sequence), CDR1 reads MNHNY and CDR2 reads SVGAGI. V loses 2 bases, J loses 4 bases, and the germline ends lie 11 bases apart. From cysteine to phenylalanine, the CDR3 is 14 amino acids long. The CDR3 DNA has 42 bases and is translated from base 1. cDNA was synthesized by template-switch 5'RACE using a primer with a 10-nucleotide random unique molecular identifier that tagged each TCR transcript. Over 180 million TCR-beta sequences, covering 15-18 subjects, were produced in each sequencing run. Total RNA was extracted with the RNeasy kit. The KAPA Real-time Library Amplification kit was used to amplify TCR-beta VDJ regions with primers for the TCR constant region and the 5'RACE anchor. A first PCR added sample indexes and Illumina adaptors, after which a second PCR increased the library yield. After Ampure bead purification, the TCR product of roughly 650 bp was size-selected on a 2% E-gel SizeSelection system. Before pooling, library quality was assessed on a Bioanalyzer, concentration was determined with Qubit, and library quantification was performed with the Kapa Library Quantification kit. Paired-end 2 x 150 bp sequencing of the libraries was performed on an Illumina HiSeq 2500. To increase sequence diversity, 25-30% phiX was spiked into each library pool. The original pipeline was this. The UMI-based MiGEC pipeline processed quality-filtered reads and removed over 90% of raw TCR sequences during error correction. VDJ genes were aligned to IMGT germline references, and each clonotype was defined by a unique CDR3 amino acid sequence together with V-J genes. Clonal expansion, Shannon diversity, and CDR3 relatedness (CalcPairwiseDistances, ClusterSamples) were evaluated with VDJtools, and phylogenetic trees were built with CLCbio workbench. Clones with at least 8 unique UMIs were defined as expanded, with this threshold being based on coefficient-of-variation modelling across technical triplicates. The public reads were quality trimmed at Q25 with fastp and then assembled into clones with MiXCR by TCRdb, keeping productive beta chains. Records with the same CDR3 protein are collapsed into one entry carrying the most frequent genes and DNA. TCRdb's processing, not the authors', yielded these V and J calls. The sample table shows about 62,000 distinct CDR3 sequences, and 4% to 5.5% are seen once. Clones ranked in the top ten supply roughly 3.3% of the sample.

Libraries from unsorted PBMCs were made from 2 million PBMCs kept in RNAlater at -80 degrees C until RNA extraction. Multiple sclerosis patients were enrolled in a US clinical protocol evaluating disease progression by magnetic resonance imaging. Peripheral blood was subjected to Ficoll-Hypaque density gradient centrifugation to isolate PBMCs, which were then cryopreserved in liquid nitrogen. There are many counts of this clonotype. Its specific antigen is unknown. It has no much larger one-base neighbor in the sample; base qualities were not kept. The study at large found these results: TCR clonal expansion was highest in HAM/TSP patients and lowest in MS patients, with MS patients falling below even healthy controls. No identical CDR3 amino acid sequences were found to be shared among expanded clones across subjects, suggesting that TCR-beta repertoires were private in all groups. Phylogenetic analysis grouped repertoires from 18 of 34 MS patients into a cluster of related CDR3 sequences, suggesting a possible repertoire-level signature. No clinical or MRI features were associated with the MS cluster, and the authors said that larger cohorts are needed.

The chain links TRBV6-6 with TRBJ1-1; no D gene call is confident. The TCR comes from a woman aged 45-65 years with multiple sclerosis. The sample was PBMCs. The CDR3 region has the sequence CASSYGEEGTEAFF. In nucleotide form, the sequence is TGTGCCAGCAGTTACGGGGAGGAGGGCACTGAAGCTTTCTTT.